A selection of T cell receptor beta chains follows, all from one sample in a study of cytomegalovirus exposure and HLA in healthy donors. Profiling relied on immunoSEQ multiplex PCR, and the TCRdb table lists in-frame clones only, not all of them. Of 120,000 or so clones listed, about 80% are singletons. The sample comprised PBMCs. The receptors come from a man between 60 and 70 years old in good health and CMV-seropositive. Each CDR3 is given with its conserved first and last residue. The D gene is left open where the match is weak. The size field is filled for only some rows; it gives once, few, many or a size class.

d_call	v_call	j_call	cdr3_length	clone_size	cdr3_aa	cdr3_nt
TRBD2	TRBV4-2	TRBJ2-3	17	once	CASSQVATSGGPDTQYF	TGTGCCAGCAGCCAAGTAGCGACTAGCGGGGGACCAGATACGCAGTATTTT
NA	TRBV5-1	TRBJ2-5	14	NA	CASSSRGGSETQYF	TGCGCCAGCAGCTCCCGAGGGGGATCGGAGACCCAGTACTTC
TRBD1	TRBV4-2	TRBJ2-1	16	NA	CASSQDRGQGGNEQFF	TGTGCCAGCAGCCAAGATCGCGGACAGGGGGGAAATGAGCAGTTCTTC
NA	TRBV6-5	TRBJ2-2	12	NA	CASSYSASALFF	TGTGCCAGCAGTTACTCGGCCTCCGCGCTGTTTTTT
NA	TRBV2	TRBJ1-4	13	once	CASSGGGMRELFF	TGTGCCAGCAGCGGAGGCGGGATGAGGGAACTGTTTTTT
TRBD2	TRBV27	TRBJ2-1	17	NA	CASSNPGSSGSPGEQFF	TGTGCCAGCAGTAACCCCGGTTCCAGCGGGAGCCCAGGTGAGCAGTTCTTC
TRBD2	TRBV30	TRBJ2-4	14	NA	CAWSEAGAKNSQYF	TGTGCCTGGAGTGAAGCGGGGGCCAAAAACAGTCAGTACTTC
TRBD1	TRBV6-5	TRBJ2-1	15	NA	CASSSYRDSSNKQFF	TGTGCCAGCAGTTCCTACCGGGACAGTTCCAATAAGCAGTTCTTC
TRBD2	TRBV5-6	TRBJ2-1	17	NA	CASSWKLAGASYNEQFF	TGTGCCAGCAGCTGGAAACTAGCGGGGGCGTCCTACAATGAGCAGTTCTTC
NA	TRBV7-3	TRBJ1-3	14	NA	CAGSQGFLGNTIYF	TGTGCCGGCAGCCAGGGATTTTTGGGAAACACCATATATTTT
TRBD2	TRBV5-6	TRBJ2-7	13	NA	CASRLAGYYEQYF	TGTGCCAGCAGACTAGCGGGGTACTACGAGCAGTACTTC
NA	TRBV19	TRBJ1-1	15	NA	CASSIGGAGYTEAFF	TGTGCCAGTAGTATAGGTGGGGCAGGCTACACTGAAGCTTTCTTT
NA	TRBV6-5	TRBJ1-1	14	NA	CASRTIARNTEAFF	TGTGCCAGCAGGACTATAGCAAGGAACACTGAAGCTTTCTTT
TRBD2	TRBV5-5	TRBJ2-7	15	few	CASSPGPAGAYEQYF	TGTGCCAGCAGCCCGGGGCCAGCGGGAGCCTACGAGCAGTACTTC
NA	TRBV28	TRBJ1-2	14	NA	CASSRGVISYGYTF	TGTGCCAGCAGTCGGGGGGTAATTTCCTATGGCTACACCTTC
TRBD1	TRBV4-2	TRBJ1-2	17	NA	CASSQDHGQGANYGYTF	TGTGCCAGCAGCCAAGACCACGGGCAGGGGGCGAACTATGGCTACACCTTC
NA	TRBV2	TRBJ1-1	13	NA	CASSPGGYTEAFF	TGTGCCAGCAGCCCCGGGGGGTACACTGAAGCTTTCTTT
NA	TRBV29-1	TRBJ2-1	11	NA	CSVEDLKGMFF	TGCAGCGTTGAAGATCTTAAGGGGATGTTCTTC
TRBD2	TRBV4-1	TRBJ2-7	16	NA	CASSPRTSGNSYEQYF	TGCGCCAGCAGCCCACGGACTAGCGGAAACTCCTACGAGCAGTACTTC
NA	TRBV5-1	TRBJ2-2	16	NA	CASSLRQGSPTGELFF	TGCGCCAGCAGCTTGAGGCAGGGATCCCCCACCGGGGAGCTGTTTTTT
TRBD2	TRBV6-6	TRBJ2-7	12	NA	CASSRGEREQYF	TGTGCCAGCAGCCGGGGGGAGCGGGAGCAGTACTTC
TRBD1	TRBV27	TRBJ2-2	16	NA	CASSHWDRGRTGELFF	TGTGCCAGCAGTCATTGGGACAGGGGGCGTACCGGGGAGCTGTTTTTT
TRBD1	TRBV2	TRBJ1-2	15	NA	CASRPTRTGPYGYTF	TGTGCCAGCAGACCTACTCGGACAGGGCCGTATGGCTACACCTTC
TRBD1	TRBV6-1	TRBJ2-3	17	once	CASSEAGTGKRTDTQYF	TGTGCCAGCAGTGAAGCTGGGACAGGGAAGAGGACAGATACGCAGTATTTT